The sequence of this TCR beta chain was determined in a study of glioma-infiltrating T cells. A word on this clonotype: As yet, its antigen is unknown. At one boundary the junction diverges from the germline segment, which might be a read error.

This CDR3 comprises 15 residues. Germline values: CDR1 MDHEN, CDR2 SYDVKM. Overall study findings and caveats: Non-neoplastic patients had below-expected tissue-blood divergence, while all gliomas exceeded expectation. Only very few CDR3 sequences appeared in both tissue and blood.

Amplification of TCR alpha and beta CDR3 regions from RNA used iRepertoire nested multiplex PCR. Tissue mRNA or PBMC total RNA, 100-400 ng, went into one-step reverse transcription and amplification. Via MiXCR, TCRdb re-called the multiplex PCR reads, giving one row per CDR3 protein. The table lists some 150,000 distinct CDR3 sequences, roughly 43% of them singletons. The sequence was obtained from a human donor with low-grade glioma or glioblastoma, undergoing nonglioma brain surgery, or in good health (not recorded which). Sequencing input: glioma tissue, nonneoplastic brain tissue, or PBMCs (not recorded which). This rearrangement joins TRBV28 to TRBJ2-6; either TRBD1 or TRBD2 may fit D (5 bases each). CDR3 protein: CASDRGASGANFLTF. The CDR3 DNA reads TGTGCCAGCGATCGAGGGGCCTCTGGGGCCAACTTCCTGACTTTC.